Sequencing of this T cell receptor (beta chain) was carried out in a study of blood T cell repertoires in COVID-19. Across the study: Sources were T cells, B-cell-depleted T cells, or PBMCs; the material itself was cDNA or gDNA.

Per the original data handling: Amplification from reference gene primers served as the basis for estimated nucleated cell counts. Some clones are missing from TCRdb's copy, which holds only in-frame ones; the method was immunoSEQ multiplex PCR. The V and J calls and clone size come from that table; D and trimming were worked out from the DNA. This table has about 260,000 clones, around 86% appearing once. V gave up 6 bases and J gave up 3 bases; unmatched junction bases: 6. The germline V gene has CDR1 SQVTM and CDR2 ANQGSEA. This CDR3 is built from 16 residues. The source material was peripheral blood. The sequence derives from a woman aged 40 to 49 who had recovered from COVID-19. The genes are TRBV29-1 and TRBJ2-1; 15 nucleotides line up with TRBD2. As DNA, the CDR3 is TGCAGCGTGGGACTAGCGGGGGGACCCAGCTACAATGAGCAGTTCTTC. It translates to CSVGLAGGPSYNEQFF.